This T cell receptor beta chain originates from a study of molecular identifiers for immune sequencing clone quantification. Regarding the study as a whole: Beyond 20 RNA copies, clones held over 99% of effector molecules, compared with under 1% in naive cells.

Each CDR3 protein is one row after TCRdb ran MiXCR on the PCR reads. The sample lists around 470,000 distinct CDR3 sequences, 20% to 25% seen once, with under 0.85% in the top ten. The CDR3 sequence is 15 residues long. In germline, CDR1 is SGHNT, CDR2 YYREEE (reference sequence). Notes on this clonotype: The antigen is undetermined. At one end the junction does not follow the germline gene, possibly because of a read error.

The receptor was derived from a human donor in good health. Some libraries in this study had Jurkat cell RNA spiked in. The V and J genes are TRBV5-4 and TRBJ2-2; 9 bases match TRBD1. The specimen sequenced was naive CD8+ T cells from blood, with Jurkat cell RNA spiked in. Subset noted: FACS-sorted CD8+CD4-CCR7+CD45RA+ naive T cells. CDR3 nucleotide sequence: TGTGCCAGCAGGTGGGACAGGGAGGACACCGGGGAGCTGTCTTTT. Protein: CASRWDREDTGELSF.